What follows are 11 T cell receptor beta chains derived from one specimen sequenced in a study of cytomegalovirus exposure and HLA in healthy donors. The method was immunoSEQ multiplex PCR; TCRdb's version includes in-frame clones alone and lacks a portion of them. The sample lists roughly 60,000 clones, 90% to 95% seen once, with 1.3% in the top ten. Input material: PBMCs. These TCRs come from a young woman in good health and CMV-seronegative.

This rearrangement joins TRBV6-1 to TRBJ2-4; 10 positions agree with TRBD1. V lost 6 bases, J lost 9 bases, and 11 bases stayed unmatched. The CDR3 is made up of 15 amino acids. CDR1 and CDR2 (germline): MNHNS, SASEGT. The CDR3 region is CASSLGGTGDFIQYF. The DNA for the CDR3 is TGTGCCAGCAGCCTGGGAGGGACAGGGGATTTCATTCAGTACTTC.

J is TRBJ2-2 and V is TRBV5-1; 12 bases align to TRBD2. This CDR3 has 18 residues. Germline V gives CDR1 SGHRS, CDR2 YFSETQ. The trim removed 5 bases at V and 5 bases at J, leaving 13 bases unmatched. The CDR3 DNA is TGCGCCAGCAGGAGGAGGCTAGCGGGAGGGACCGTTACCGGGGAGCTGTTTTTT. It codes for CASRRRLAGGTVTGELFF.

The chain recombines TRBV20-1 with TRBJ1-1; D perhaps matches TRBD1 (6 bases). This CDR3 contains 11 residues. From germline, CDR1 is DFQATT and CDR2 SNEGSKA (reference sequence). V was shortened by 4 bases and J by 10 bases, with 13 bases between the two germline ends. The CDR3 nucleotides are TGCAGTGCTATCCGGACAGCCGGAGCTTTCTTT. Protein product: CSAIRTAGAFF.

V is TRBV2 and J is TRBJ2-2, with D possibly TRBD2 on 5 matching bases. The V gene lost 4 bases and the J gene lost 4 bases, with 13 bases spanning the gap. Germline assignment: CDR1 SNHLY and CDR2 FYNNEI. There are 15 residues in the CDR3. In nucleotides, the CDR3 is TGTGCCAGCAGTGTGCGGCTAGCTGTCACCGGGGAGCTGTTTTTT. Amino acid sequence: CASSVRLAVTGELFF.

This clone occurred once. This rearrangement joins TRBV29-1 to TRBJ1-3; D gene unclear. Germline CDR1 is SQVTM and CDR2 is ANQGSEA. Trimming removed 1 base from V and 2 bases from J, with 18 bases in between. This CDR3 comprises 17 residues. This chain's CDR3 is CSVEAGTMRATGNTIYF. The CDR3 DNA sequence: TGCAGCGTTGAAGCCGGCACGATGAGGGCCACTGGAAACACCATATATTTT.

A single count supports this clone. The chain uses TRBV7-9 and TRBJ1-4; D is unresolved. Germline V lookup: CDR1 SEHNR, CDR2 FQNEAQ (reference sequence). CDR3 size: 13 residues. The V gene lost 1 base and the J gene lost 6 bases, with 6 bases spanning the gap. CDR3 in DNA: TGTGCCAGCAGCTTAGGACGGGATGAAAAACTGTTTTTT. Protein sequence: CASSLGRDEKLFF.

CDR3 loop: CASSEAQRTGRNIQYF. The CDR3 coding sequence is TGTGCCAGCAGTGAGGCCCAGAGGACAGGGAGAAACATTCAGTACTTC. The rearrangement joins TRBV25-1 to TRBJ2-4; TRBD1 matches at 8 bases. Trimming cost V 3 bases and J 6 bases; bases outside gene matches: 10. CDR1 is MGHDK, CDR2 SYGVNS, per germline. This CDR3 is built from 16 residues. The full variable domain, rest sourced from reference TRBV25-1 and TRBJ2-4, is EADIYQTPRYLVIGTGKKITLECSQTMGHDKMYWYQQDPGMELHLIHYSYGVNSTEKGDLSSESTVSRIRTEHFPLTLESARPSHTSQYLCASSEAQRTGRNIQYFGAGTRLSVL.

The chain carries TRBV29-1 and TRBJ2-5; D gene uncertain. The CDR3 loop spans 12 amino acids. The V end lost 5 bases, the J end lost 2 bases, and 9 bases lay between the germline ends. Germline-derived CDR1 and CDR2 are SQVTM and ANQGSEA. CDR3 in amino acids: CSVILLQETQYF. CDR3 in DNA: TGCAGCGTTATCCTCTTACAAGAGACCCAGTACTTC.

The chain employs TRBV2 and TRBJ2-2; the D is unclear. Germline V gene data show CDR1 as SNHLY and CDR2 as FYNNEI. V was shortened by 11 bases and J by 0 bases, with 13 bases between the two germline ends. The CDR3 sequence is 14 residues long. The CDR3 DNA reads TGTGCCTCGAATCCCGAGGCGAACACCGGGGAGCTGTTTTTT. Translated: CASNPEANTGELFF.

This chain links TRBV7-9 with TRBJ2-5, with 9 positions matching TRBD1. CDR3 length equals 15 residues. V lost 3 bases and J lost 5; bases outside the gene matches: 7. CDR1 is SEHNR, CDR2 FQNEAQ, per germline (reference sequence). The CDR3 loop is CASSFGTGTWETQYF. Written as DNA, the CDR3 is TGTGCCAGCAGCTTTGGGACAGGGACATGGGAGACCCAGTACTTC.

The V gene is TRBV18, the J gene TRBJ2-2; maybe TRBD1 (5 bases). Looked up from germline, CDR1 is KGHSH and CDR2 is LQKENI. CDR3 length equals 14 residues. Between the trimmed V and J ends, which lost 1 base and 5 bases, there was a span of 8 bases. The CDR3 DNA is TGTGCCAGCTCACCACAGGGGCATACCGGGGAGCTGTTTTTT. Translation: CASSPQGHTGELFF.